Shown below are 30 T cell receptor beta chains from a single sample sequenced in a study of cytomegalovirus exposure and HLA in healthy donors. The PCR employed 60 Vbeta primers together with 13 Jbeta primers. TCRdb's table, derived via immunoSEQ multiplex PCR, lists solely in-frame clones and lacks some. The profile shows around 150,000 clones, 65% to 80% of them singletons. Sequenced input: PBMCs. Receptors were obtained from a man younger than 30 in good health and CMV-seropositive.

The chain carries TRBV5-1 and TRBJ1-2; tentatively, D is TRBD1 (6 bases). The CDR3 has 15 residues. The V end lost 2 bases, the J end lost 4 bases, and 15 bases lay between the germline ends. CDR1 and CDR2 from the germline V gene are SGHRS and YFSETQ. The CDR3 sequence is CASSLSTGLIYGYTF. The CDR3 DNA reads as TGCGCCAGCAGCTTATCAACAGGGCTTATCTATGGCTACACCTTC.

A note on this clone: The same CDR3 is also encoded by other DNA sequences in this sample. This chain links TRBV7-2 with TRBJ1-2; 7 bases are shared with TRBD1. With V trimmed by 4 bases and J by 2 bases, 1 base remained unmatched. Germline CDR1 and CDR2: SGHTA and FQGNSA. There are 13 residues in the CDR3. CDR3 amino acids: CASSSGGNYGYTF. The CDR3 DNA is TGTGCCAGCAGCTCAGGGGGAAACTATGGCTACACCTTC.

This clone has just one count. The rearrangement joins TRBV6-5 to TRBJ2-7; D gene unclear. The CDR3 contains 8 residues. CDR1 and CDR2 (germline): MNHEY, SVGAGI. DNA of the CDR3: TGTGCCAGCAGTTCCAGGATCGTC. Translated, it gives CASSSRIV.

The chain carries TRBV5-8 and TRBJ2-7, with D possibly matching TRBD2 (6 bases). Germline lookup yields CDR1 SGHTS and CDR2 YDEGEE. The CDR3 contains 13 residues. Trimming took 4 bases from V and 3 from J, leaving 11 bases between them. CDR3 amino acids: CASSHQDYYEQYV. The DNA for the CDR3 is TGTGCCAGCAGCCATCAGGACTACTACGAGCAGTACGTC.

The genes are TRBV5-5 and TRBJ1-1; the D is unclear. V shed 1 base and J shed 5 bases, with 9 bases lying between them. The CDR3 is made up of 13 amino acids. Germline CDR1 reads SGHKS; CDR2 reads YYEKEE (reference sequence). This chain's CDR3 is CASSLSTGTEAFF. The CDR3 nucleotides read TGTGCCAGCAGCTTGTCGACCGGGACTGAAGCTTTCTTT.

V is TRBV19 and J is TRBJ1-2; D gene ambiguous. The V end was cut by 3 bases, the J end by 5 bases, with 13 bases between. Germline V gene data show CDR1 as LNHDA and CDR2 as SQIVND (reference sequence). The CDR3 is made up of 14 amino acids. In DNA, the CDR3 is TGTGCCAGTAGTATCCCGACATCCACATATGGCTACACCTTC. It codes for CASSIPTSTYGYTF.

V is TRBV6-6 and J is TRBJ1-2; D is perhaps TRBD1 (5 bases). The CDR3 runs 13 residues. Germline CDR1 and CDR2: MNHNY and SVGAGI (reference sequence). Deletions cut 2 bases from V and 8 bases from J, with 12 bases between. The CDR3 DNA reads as TGTGCCAGCAGTTACGGGGGGGAGAAGGGCTACACCTTC. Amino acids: CASSYGGEKGYTF.

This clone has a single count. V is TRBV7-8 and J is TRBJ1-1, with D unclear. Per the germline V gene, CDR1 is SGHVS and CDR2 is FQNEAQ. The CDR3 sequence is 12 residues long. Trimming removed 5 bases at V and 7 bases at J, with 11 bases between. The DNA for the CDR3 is TGTGCCAGCAGCCCCTACCTATTTGAAGCTTTCTTT. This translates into CASSPYLFEAFF.

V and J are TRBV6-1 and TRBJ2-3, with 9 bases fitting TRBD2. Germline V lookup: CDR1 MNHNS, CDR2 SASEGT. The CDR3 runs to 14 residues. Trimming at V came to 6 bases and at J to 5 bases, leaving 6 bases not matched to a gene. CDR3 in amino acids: CASRPGLALDTQYF. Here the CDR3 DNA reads TGTGCCAGCAGGCCGGGACTAGCCCTAGATACGCAGTATTTT.

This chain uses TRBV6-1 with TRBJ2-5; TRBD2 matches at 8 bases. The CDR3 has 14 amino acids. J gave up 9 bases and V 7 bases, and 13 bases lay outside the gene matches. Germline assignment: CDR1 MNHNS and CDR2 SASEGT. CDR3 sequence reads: CASIERGRGEAQYF. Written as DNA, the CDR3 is TGTGCCAGCATCGAGCGGGGGCGGGGGGAGGCCCAGTACTTC.

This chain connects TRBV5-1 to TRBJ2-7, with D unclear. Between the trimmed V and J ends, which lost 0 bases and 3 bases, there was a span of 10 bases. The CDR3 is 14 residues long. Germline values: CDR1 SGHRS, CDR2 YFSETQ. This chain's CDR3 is CASSLGGSIYEQYV. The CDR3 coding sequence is TGCGCCAGCAGCTTGGGAGGATCCATCTACGAGCAGTACGTC.

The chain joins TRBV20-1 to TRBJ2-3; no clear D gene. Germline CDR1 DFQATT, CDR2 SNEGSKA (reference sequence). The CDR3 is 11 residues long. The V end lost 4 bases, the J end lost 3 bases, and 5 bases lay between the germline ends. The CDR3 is CSAITTDTQYF. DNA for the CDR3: TGCAGTGCTATAACTACAGATACGCAGTATTTT.

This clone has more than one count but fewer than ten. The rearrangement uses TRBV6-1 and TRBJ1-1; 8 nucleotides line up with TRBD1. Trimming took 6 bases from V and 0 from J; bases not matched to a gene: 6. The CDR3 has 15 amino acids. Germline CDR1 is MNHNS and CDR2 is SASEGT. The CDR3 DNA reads TGTGCCAGCAGACCCAGGACAGGGATGAACACTGAAGCTTTCTTT. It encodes CASRPRTGMNTEAFF.

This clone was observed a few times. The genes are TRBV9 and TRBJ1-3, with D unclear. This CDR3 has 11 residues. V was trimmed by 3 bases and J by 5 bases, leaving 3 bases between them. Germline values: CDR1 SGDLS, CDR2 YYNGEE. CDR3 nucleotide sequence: TGTGCCAGCAGCGACAGAAACACCATATATTTT. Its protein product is CASSDRNTIYF. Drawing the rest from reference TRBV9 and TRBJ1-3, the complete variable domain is DSGVTQTPKHLITATGQRVTLRCSPRSGDLSVYWYQQSLDQGLQFLIQYYNGEERAKGNILERFSAQQFPDLHSELNLSSLELGDSALYFCASSDRNTIYFGEGSWLTVV.

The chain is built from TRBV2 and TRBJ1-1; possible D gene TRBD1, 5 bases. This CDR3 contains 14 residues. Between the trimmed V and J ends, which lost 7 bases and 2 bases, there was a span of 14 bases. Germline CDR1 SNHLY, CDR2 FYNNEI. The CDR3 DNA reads TGTGCCAGCAAATTCGGACATTCCAACACTGAAGCTTTCTTT. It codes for CASKFGHSNTEAFF.

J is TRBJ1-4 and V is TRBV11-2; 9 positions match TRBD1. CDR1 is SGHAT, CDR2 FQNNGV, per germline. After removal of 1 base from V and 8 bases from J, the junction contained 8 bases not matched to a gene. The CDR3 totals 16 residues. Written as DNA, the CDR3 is TGTGCCAGCAGCTTAGCGGGGGGACAGGGTGGGGAAAAACTGTTTTTT. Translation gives CASSLAGGQGGEKLFF.

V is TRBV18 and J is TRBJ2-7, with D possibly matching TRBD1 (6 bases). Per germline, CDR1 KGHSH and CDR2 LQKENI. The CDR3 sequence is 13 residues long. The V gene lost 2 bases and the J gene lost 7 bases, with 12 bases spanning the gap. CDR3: CASSPGQYMEQYV. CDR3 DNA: TGTGCCAGCTCACCAGGACAGTACATGGAGCAGTACGTC.

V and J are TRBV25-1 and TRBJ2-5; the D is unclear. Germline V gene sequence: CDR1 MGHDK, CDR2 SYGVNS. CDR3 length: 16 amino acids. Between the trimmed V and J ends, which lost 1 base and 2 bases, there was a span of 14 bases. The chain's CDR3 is CASSELGTVIQETQYF. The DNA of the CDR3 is TGTGCCAGCAGTGAATTGGGTACAGTAATTCAAGAGACCCAGTACTTC.

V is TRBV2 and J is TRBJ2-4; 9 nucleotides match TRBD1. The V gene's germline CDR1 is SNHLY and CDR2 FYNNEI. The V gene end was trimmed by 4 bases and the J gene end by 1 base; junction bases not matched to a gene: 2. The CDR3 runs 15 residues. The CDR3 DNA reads TGTGCCAGCAGTGGGGACAGGGTGGCCAAAAACATTCAGTACTTC. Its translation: CASSGDRVAKNIQYF. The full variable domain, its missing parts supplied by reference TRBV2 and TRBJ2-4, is EPEVTQTPSHQVTQMGQEVILRCVPISNHLYFYWYRQILGQKVEFLVSFYNNEISEKSEIFDDQFSVERPDGSNFTLKIRSTKLEDSAMYFCASSGDRVAKNIQYFGAGTRLSVL.

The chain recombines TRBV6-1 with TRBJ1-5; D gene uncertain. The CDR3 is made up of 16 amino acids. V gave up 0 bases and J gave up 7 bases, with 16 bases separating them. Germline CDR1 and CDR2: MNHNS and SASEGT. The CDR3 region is CASSEASRFPGQPQHF. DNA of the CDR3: TGTGCCAGCAGTGAAGCCAGTCGGTTTCCGGGGCAGCCCCAGCATTTT.

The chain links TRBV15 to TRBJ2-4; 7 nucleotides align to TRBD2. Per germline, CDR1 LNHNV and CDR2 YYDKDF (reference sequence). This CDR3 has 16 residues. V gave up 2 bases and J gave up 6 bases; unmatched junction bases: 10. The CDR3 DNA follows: TGTGCCACCAGCAGAAGGGACGGGGGGTTCAGAAACATTCAGTACTTC. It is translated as CATSRRDGGFRNIQYF.

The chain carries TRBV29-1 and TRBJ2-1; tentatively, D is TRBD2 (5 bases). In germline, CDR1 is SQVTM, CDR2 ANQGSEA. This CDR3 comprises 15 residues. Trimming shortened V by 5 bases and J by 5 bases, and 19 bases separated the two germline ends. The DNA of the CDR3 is TGCAGCGTTCGTTCCGGGGTTGTTGCCAACAATGAGCAGTTCTTC. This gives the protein CSVRSGVVANNEQFF.

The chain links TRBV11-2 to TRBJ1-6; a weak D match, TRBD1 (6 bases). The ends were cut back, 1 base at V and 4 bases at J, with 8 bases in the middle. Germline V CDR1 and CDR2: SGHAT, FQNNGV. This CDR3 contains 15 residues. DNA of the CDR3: TGTGCCAGCAGCTTAGGGACAGTTTATAATTCACCCCTCCACTTT. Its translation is CASSLGTVYNSPLHF.

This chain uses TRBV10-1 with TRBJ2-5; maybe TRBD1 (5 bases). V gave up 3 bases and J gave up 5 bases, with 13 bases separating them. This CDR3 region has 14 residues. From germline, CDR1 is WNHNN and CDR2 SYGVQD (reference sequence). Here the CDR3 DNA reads TGCGCCAGCAGTGAATCAGGGTATGGGGAGACCCAGTACTTC. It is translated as CASSESGYGETQYF.

This CDR3 reads CASSVDPLAGVSSSYNEQFF. CDR3 bases: TGTGCCAGCAGCGTGGACCCTCTAGCGGGGGTCTCGAGCTCCTACAATGAGCAGTTCTTC. The chain combines TRBV9 with TRBJ2-1, with 10 bases identical to TRBD2. Germline V gene lookup returns CDR1 SGDLS and CDR2 YYNGEE. The trim removed 2 bases at V and 0 bases at J, leaving 14 bases unmatched. The CDR3 has 20 residues.

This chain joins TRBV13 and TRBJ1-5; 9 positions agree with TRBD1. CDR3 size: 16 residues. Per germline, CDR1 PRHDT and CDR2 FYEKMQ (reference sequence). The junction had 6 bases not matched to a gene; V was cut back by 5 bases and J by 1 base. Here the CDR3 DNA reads TGTGCCAGCAGCGAAAGACAGGGGGGGAGCAATCAGCCCCAGCATTTT. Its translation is CASSERQGGSNQPQHF.

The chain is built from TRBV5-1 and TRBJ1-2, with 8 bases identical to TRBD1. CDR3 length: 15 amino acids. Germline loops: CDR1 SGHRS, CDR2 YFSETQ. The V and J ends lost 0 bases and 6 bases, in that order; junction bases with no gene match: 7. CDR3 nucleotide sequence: TGCGCCAGCAGCTTGGAGCCACAGGGGGAGGATGGCTACACCTTC. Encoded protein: CASSLEPQGEDGYTF.

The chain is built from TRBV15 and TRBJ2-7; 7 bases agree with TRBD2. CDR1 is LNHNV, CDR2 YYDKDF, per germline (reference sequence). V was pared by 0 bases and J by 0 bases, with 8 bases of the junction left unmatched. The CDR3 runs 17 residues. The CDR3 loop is CATSREMTSYSSYEQYV. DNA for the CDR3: TGTGCCACCAGCAGAGAAATGACTAGCTACAGCTCCTACGAGCAGTACGTC.

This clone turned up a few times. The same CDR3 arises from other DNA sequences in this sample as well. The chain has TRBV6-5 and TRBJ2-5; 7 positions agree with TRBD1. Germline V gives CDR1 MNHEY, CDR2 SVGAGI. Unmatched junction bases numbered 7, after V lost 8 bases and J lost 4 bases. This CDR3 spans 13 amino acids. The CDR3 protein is CASRFAGGETQYF. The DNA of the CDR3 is TGTGCCAGCCGTTTCGCAGGGGGAGAGACCCAGTACTTC.

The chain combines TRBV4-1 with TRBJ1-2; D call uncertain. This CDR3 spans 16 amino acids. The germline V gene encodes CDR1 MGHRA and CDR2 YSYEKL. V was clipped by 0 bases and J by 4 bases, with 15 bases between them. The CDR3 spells CASSQDINSRFYGYTF. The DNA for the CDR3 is TGCGCCAGCAGCCAAGATATTAACAGCAGATTCTATGGCTACACCTTC.